This T cell receptor beta chain was captured in a study of cytomegalovirus exposure and HLA in healthy donors. General study points: Several of the most significant clusters appeared, in a later analysis, to be linked to common viral pathogens.

A multiplex PCR was run with 60 Vbeta primers and 13 Jbeta primers. Clones were sequenced by immunoSEQ multiplex PCR, and TCRdb holds only the in-frame ones, with some missing. The specimen's table records under 70,000 clones. A note on this clone: As yet, its antigen is unknown.

The CDR3 runs to 18 residues. Germline V gene data show CDR1 as ENHRY and CDR2 as SYGVKD. V lost 0 bases and J lost 7; bases outside the gene matches: 8. This receptor was obtained from a man aged 50 or older in good health and CMV-seropositive. The V call is TRBV10-3, the J call TRBJ2-1; TRBD2 matches 14 bases. Input material: PBMCs. CDR3 region: CAISESGLAGVSANEQFF. The DNA of the CDR3 is TGTGCCATCAGTGAGTCGGGACTAGCGGGAGTTTCAGCGAATGAGCAGTTCTTC.